This is a list of T cell receptor beta chains from one sample in a study of blood T cell repertoires in COVID-19. TCRdb keeps only in-frame clones here, not all; method: immunoSEQ multiplex PCR. The top ten hold over 4.5% of the sample, which has roughly 240,000 clones, 83% seen once. The specimen sequenced was peripheral blood. Receptors were obtained from a man aged 55-75 years who had recovered from COVID-19. Each CDR3 is given with its conserved first and last residue. Each record gives: D gene, clone size, V gene, J gene, CDR3 DNA, CDR3 protein. D genes are given only for firm matches. Clone size, where shown, is once, few, many, or a class for clones that have expanded.

>TRBD2|-|TRBV7-2|TRBJ2-7
TGTGCCAGCAGTCAAGGGAGGGGTCCCTACGAGCAGTACTTC
CASSQGRGPYEQYF
>-|-|TRBV6-5|TRBJ1-5
TGTGCCAGCAGTTGGGCACAGTTAAATCAGCCCCAGCATTTT
CASSWAQLNQPQHF
>-|few|TRBV6-1|TRBJ1-5
TGTGCCAGCAGTGAATGGGGCATCAATCAGCCCCAGCATTTT
CASSEWGINQPQHF
>TRBD2|many|TRBV2|TRBJ2-1
TGTGCCAGCAGCGTACCTAGCGGGGGCTCCTACAATGAGCAGTTCTTC
CASSVPSGGSYNEQFF
>TRBD2|-|TRBV14|TRBJ2-1
TGTGCCAGCAGCATCCTGTCGACTAGCGGGTACAATGAGCAGTTCTTC
CASSILSTSGYNEQFF
>-|-|TRBV28|TRBJ2-3
TGTGCCAGCAGGCAGGTCGGGGTAAGCCCTAGCACAGATACGCAGTATTTT
CASRQVGVSPSTDTQYF
>TRBD1|-|TRBV5-1|TRBJ2-1
TGCGCCAGCAGCGATCGGACAGGGTTTCGCAATGAGCAGTTCTTC
CASSDRTGFRNEQFF
>TRBD2|-|TRBV7-2|TRBJ2-7
TGTGCCAGCAGCATAGCCGGGACTAGCGGGTCCTCCTACGAGCAGTACTTC
CASSIAGTSGSSYEQYF
>-|once|TRBV10-3|TRBJ2-3
TGTGCCATCAGCGGAGGGGGCGGGGGCACAGATACGCAGTATTTT
CAISGGGGGTDTQYF
>-|-|TRBV3-1/TRBV3-2|TRBJ2-3
TGTGCCAGCAGCCAAGAAGGGACTCAAGCTTCAGATACGCAGTATTTT
CASSQEGTQASDTQYF
>TRBD2|-|TRBV3-1/TRBV3-2|TRBJ2-1
TGTGCCAGCAGGGGGACTAGCGGATTCAATGAGCAGTTCTTC
CASRGTSGFNEQFF
>TRBD1|-|TRBV30|TRBJ1-2
TGTGCCTGGAGAGATGACAGGGACTATGGCTACACCTTC
CAWRDDRDYGYTF
>TRBD1|-|TRBV5-1|TRBJ1-2
TGCGCCAGCAGCCCAAGGCGGGACAGTGCTGGCTACACCTTC
CASSPRRDSAGYTF
>-|-|TRBV19|TRBJ2-1
TGTGCCAGTAGGCCGAATTTCCTAAGTGGCAATGAGCAGTTCTTC
CASRPNFLSGNEQFF
>-|once|TRBV27|TRBJ1-5
TGTGCCAGCAGTTTATACGGGGTCAATCAGCCCCAGCATTTT
CASSLYGVNQPQHF
>-|-|TRBV12-3/TRBV12-4|TRBJ2-3
TGTGCCAGCAGTTTAGTTCTAGATACGCAGTATTTT
CASSLVLDTQYF
>-|-|TRBV5-1|TRBJ2-3
TGCGCCAGCAGCGTCGACAGGTCCCCAGATACGCAGTATTTT
CASSVDRSPDTQYF
>-|-|TRBV7-9|TRBJ1-2
TGTGCCAGCCTGATTTCCGGTGGGGGGGTGAACTATGGCTACACCTTC
CASLISGGGVNYGYTF
>TRBD1|-|TRBV7-8|TRBJ1-1
TGTGCCAGCAGCTTAGCCCGGACAGGGGGGGGAGGGGCTTTCTTT
CASSLARTGGGGAFF
>-|-|TRBV3-1/TRBV3-2|TRBJ2-1
TGTGCCAGCAGCCAACCCCAGGGTCGTCGGCAGTTCTTC
CASSQPQGRRQFF
>-|-|TRBV2|TRBJ2-5
TGTGCCAACCAGGGGCCGGGCCCAAAAAGGGGAGAGACCCAGTACTTC
CANQGPGPKRGETQYF
>-|few|TRBV5-1|TRBJ2-7
TGCGCCAGCAGCTCCGACAGTACATCCTACGAGCAGTACTTC
CASSSDSTSYEQYF
>TRBD1|-|TRBV19|TRBJ1-6
TGTGCCAGTAGACCCACCCGGACAGGGGGTATTTCACCCCTCCACTTT
CASRPTRTGGISPLHF
>TRBD1|-|TRBV20-1|TRBJ1-1
TGCAGTGCGAGTGACACAGGGGGCCTTACCCCAGGAGCTTTCTTT
CSASDTGGLTPGAFF
>TRBD1|-|TRBV11-3|TRBJ1-4
TGTGCCAGCAGCCTCCCGACAGGGGCATTTAATGAAAAACTGTTTTTT
CASSLPTGAFNEKLFF
>-|-|TRBV7-8|TRBJ1-6
TGTGCCAGCAGCTTGAGCAGGGTCCCCAATAATTCACCCCTCCACTTT
CASSLSRVPNNSPLHF
>-|-|TRBV2|TRBJ2-2
TGTGCCAGCAGCGGCGGGGGCGCGGGGGAGCTGTTTTTT
CASSGGGAGELFF
>-|-|TRBV5-8|TRBJ2-7
TGTGCCAGCAACCGGGACATCGTACGGGTCGAGCAGTACTTC
CASNRDIVRVEQYF
>-|-|TRBV9|TRBJ2-7
TGTGCCAGCAGCGTAGGGGACGGGGGAAGCTCCTACGAGCAGTACTTC
CASSVGDGGSSYEQYF
>-|-|TRBV9|TRBJ1-6
TGTGCCAGCAGTTTAAGGGCCGACTATCCCCTCCACTTT
CASSLRADYPLHF
>-|-|TRBV18|TRBJ2-5
TGTGCCAGCTCACCACGGACCGGGAATGCGGAGACCCAGTACTTC
CASSPRTGNAETQYF
>TRBD1|-|TRBV3-1/TRBV3-2|TRBJ2-2
TGTGCCAGCAGCCATAGGGACAGGGGGAGGTCCGGGGAGCTGTTTTTT
CASSHRDRGRSGELFF
>-|-|TRBV11-2|TRBJ1-4
TGTGCCAGCAGCTTACAGGCCAATGAAAAACTGTTTTTT
CASSLQANEKLFF
>-|-|TRBV10-3|TRBJ2-5
TGTGCCATCAGTGAGTCTTTGGGAGGCCGACAAGAGACCCAGTACTTC
CAISESLGGRQETQYF
>-|-|TRBV13|TRBJ2-7
TGTGCCAGCAGCTTAAGCGCGGCCTACGAGCAGTACTTC
CASSLSAAYEQYF
>TRBD2|-|TRBV3-1/TRBV3-2|TRBJ2-3
TGTGCCAGCAGCCAAGGTGGTGCGGGAGCATGGACAGATACGCAGTATTTT
CASSQGGAGAWTDTQYF
>TRBD2|-|TRBV7-9|TRBJ2-7
TGTGCCAGCAGCAGGGGAGGGGGACTAGCGGGAGGGCCCCGCGAGCAGTACTTC
CASSRGGGLAGGPREQYF
>TRBD1|-|TRBV12-3/TRBV12-4|TRBJ2-1
TGTGCCAGCAGTTCCCAGACAGGGTTTGAGCAGTTCTTC
CASSSQTGFEQFF
>TRBD1|-|TRBV5-6|TRBJ2-7
TGTGCCAGCAGCTTCAGGGGGACAGGGCCCTACGAGCAGTACTTC
CASSFRGTGPYEQYF
>-|few|TRBV7-2|TRBJ1-1
TGTGCCAGCAGAGGGGGAGACTGGCGAACTGAAGCTTTCTTT
CASRGGDWRTEAFF
>TRBD1|few|TRBV5-1|TRBJ2-2
TGCGCCAGCAGCTTGGTTGGGACAGGGTTTTCCGGGGAGCTGTTTTTT
CASSLVGTGFSGELFF
>TRBD1|-|TRBV5-1|TRBJ2-1
TGCGCCAGCGGGACAGGGTCGTACAATGAGCAGTTCTTC
CASGTGSYNEQFF
>-|few|TRBV2|TRBJ2-1
TGTGCCAGCAGTGAAACGGGTTACAATGAGCAGTTCTTC
CASSETGYNEQFF
>TRBD1|-|TRBV2|TRBJ1-4
TGTGCCAGCAGTCCGGACAGGGGTTACGGTGAAAAACTGTTTTTT
CASSPDRGYGEKLFF
>-|-|TRBV5-1|TRBJ2-1
TGCGCCAGCAGCTTGAACACCCTCTCCTACAATGAGCAGTTCTTC
CASSLNTLSYNEQFF
>-|-|TRBV16|TRBJ1-5
TGTGCCAGCAGCCAACAGTATAGCAATCAGCCCCAGCATTTT
CASSQQYSNQPQHF